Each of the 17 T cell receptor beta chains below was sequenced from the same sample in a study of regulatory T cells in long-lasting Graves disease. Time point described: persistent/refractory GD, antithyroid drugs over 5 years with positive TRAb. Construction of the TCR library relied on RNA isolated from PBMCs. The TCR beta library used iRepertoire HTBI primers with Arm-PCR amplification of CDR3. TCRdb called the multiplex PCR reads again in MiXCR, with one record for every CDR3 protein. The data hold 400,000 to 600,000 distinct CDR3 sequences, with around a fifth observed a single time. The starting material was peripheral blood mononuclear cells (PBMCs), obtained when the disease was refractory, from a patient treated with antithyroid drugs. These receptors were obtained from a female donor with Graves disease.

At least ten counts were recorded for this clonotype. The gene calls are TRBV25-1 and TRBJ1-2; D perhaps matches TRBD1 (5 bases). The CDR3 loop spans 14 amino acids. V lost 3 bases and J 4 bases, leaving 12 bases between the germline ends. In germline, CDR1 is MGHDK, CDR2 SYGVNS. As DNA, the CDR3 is TGTGCCAGCAGTGATCCAGGGTCCTTCTATGGCTACACCTTC. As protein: CASSDPGSFYGYTF.

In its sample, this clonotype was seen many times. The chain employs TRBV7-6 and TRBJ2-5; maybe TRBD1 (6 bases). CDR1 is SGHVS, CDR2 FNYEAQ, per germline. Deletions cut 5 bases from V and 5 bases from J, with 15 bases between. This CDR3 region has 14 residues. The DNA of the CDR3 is TGTGCCAGCAGCCCTATGAGCCAGGGGGAGACCCAGTACTTC. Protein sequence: CASSPMSQGETQYF. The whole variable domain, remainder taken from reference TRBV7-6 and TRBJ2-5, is GAGVSQSPRYKVTKRGQDVALRCDPISGHVSLYWYRQALGQGPEFLTYFNYEAQQDKSGLPNDRFSAERPEGSISTLTIQRTEQRDSAMYRCASSPMSQGETQYFGPGTRLLVL.

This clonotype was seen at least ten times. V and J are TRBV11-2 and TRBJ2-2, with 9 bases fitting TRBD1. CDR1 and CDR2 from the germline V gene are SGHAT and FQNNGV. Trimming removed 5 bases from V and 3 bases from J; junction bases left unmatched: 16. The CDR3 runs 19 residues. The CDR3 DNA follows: TGTGCCAGCAGCCCGGGCCTCACCGGGACAGGGATTTACACCGGGGAGCTGTTTTTT. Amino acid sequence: CASSPGLTGTGIYTGELFF.

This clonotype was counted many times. This CDR3 reads CASSSPPGLALYEQYF. The CDR3 DNA reads TGTGCCAGCAGCTCTCCTCCGGGACTAGCGTTATACGAGCAGTACTTC. The genes are TRBV7-9 and TRBJ2-7; 10 bases line up with TRBD2. V was pared by 4 bases and J by 4 bases, with 10 bases of the junction left unmatched. The CDR3 runs to 16 residues. The germline V gene encodes CDR1 SEHNR and CDR2 FQNEAQ (reference sequence). Filled out from reference TRBV7-9 and TRBJ2-7, the complete variable domain reads DTGVSQNPRHKITKRGQNVTFRCDPISEHNRLYWYRQTLGQGPEFLTYFQNEAQLEKSRLLSDRFSAERPKGSFSTLEIQRTEQGDSAMYLCASSSPPGLALYEQYFGPGTRLTVT.

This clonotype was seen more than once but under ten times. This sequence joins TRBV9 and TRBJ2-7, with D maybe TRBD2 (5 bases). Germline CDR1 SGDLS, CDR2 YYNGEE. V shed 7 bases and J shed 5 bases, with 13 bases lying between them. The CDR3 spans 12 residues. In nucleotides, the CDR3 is TGTGCCAGCGGGAACTACGGGAACGAGCAGTACTTC. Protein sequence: CASGNYGNEQYF.

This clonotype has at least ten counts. DNA of the CDR3: TGTGCCAGCAGACAGGACGGGCACATGAACACTGAAGCTTTCTTT. Amino acid sequence: CASRQDGHMNTEAFF. This rearrangement joins TRBV7-3 to TRBJ1-1, with D tentatively TRBD1 (5 bases). The CDR3 extends over 15 amino acids. V was cut by 6 bases and J by 0 bases, with 14 bases left in between. From germline, CDR1 is SGHTA and CDR2 FQGTGA.

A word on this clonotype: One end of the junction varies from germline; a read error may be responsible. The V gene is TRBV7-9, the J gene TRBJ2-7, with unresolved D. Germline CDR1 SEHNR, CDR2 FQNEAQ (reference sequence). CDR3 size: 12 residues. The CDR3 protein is CVSSAHSYEQYF. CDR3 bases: TGTGTCAGCAGCGCCCACAGCTACGAGCAGTACTTC.

The CDR3 loop reads CASSLASGLNQPQHF. In DNA, the CDR3 is TGCGCCAGCAGCTTGGCCTCCGGTCTCAATCAGCCCCAGCATTTT. The chain recombines TRBV5-1 with TRBJ1-5; D gene uncertain. Germline loops: CDR1 SGHRS, CDR2 YFSETQ. The CDR3 has 15 amino acids. The V end lost 0 bases, the J end lost 3 bases, and 10 bases lay between the germline ends.

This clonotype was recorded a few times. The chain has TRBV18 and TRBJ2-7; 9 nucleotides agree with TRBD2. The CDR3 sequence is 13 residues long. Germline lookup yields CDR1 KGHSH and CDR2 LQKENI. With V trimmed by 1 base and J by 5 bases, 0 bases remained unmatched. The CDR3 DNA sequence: TGTGCCAGCTCACCACTAGCGGGAGACGAGCAGTACTTC. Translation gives CASSPLAGDEQYF.

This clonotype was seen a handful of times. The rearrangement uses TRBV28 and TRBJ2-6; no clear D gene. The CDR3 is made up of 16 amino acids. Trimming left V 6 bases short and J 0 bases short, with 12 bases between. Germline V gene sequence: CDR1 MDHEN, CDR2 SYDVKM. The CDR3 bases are TGTGCCAGCAGGAGCCCCAGAAACTCTGGGGCCAACGTCCTGACTTTC. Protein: CASRSPRNSGANVLTF.

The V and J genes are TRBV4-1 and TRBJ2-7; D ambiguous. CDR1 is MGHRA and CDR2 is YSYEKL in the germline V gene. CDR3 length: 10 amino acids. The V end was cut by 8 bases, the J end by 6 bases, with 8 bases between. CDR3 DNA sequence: TGCGCCAGCTGTTCTCCCGAGCAGTACTTC. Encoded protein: CASCSPEQYF.

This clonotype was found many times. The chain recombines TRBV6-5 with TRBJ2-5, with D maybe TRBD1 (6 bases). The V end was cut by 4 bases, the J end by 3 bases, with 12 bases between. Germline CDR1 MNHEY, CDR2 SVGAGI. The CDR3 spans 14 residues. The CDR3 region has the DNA TGTGCCAGCAGTTCCCCAGGGGTGGAAGAGACCCAGTACTTC. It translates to CASSSPGVEETQYF.

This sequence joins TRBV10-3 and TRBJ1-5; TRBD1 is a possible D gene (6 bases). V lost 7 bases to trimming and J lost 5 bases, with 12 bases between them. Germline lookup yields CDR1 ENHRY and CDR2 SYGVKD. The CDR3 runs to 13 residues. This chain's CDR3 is CAITQGSDQPQHF. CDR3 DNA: TGTGCCATCACCCAGGGGAGTGATCAGCCCCAGCATTTT.

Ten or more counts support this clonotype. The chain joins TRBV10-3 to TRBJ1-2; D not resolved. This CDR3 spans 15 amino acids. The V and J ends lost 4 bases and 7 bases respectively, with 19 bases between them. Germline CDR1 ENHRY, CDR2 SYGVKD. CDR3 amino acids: CAISGSSEVAAGYTF. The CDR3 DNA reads TGTGCCATCAGTGGGTCCTCGGAGGTAGCTGCTGGCTACACCTTC.

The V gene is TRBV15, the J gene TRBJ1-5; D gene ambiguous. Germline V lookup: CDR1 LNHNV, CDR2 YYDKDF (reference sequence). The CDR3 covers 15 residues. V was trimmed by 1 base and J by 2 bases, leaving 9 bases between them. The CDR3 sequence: CATSRVGDGNQPQHF. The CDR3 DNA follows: TGTGCCACCAGCAGAGTCGGGGATGGCAATCAGCCCCAGCATTTT. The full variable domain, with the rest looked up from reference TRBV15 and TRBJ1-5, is DAMVIQNPRYQVTQFGKPVTLSCSQTLNHNVMYWYQQKSSQAPKLLFHYYDKDFNNEADTPDNFQSRRPNTSFCFLDIRSPGLGDTAMYLCATSRVGDGNQPQHFGDGTRLSIL.

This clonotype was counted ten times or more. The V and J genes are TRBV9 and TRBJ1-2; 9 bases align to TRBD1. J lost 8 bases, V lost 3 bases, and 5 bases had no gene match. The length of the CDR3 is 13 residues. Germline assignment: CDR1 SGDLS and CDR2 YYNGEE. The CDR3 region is CASSADRGLGYTF. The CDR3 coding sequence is TGTGCCAGCAGCGCCGACAGGGGGTTGGGCTACACCTTC.

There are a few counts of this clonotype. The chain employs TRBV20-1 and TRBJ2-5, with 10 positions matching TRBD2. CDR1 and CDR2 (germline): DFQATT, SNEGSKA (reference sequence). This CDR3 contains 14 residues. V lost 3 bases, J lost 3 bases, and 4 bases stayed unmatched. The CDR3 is CSARDTSGKETQYF. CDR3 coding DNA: TGCAGTGCTAGGGACACTAGCGGGAAAGAGACCCAGTACTTC.